One and the same sample provided the 26 T cell receptor beta chains below, sequenced in a study of blood T cell repertoires in COVID-19. The protocol was immunoSEQ multiplex PCR, while the TCRdb copy is restricted to in-frame clones and leaves out a portion. The sample lists 200,000 to 250,000 clones; about 83% were seen once. Sequencing used peripheral blood. Receptors originate from a man aged 45-60 years with active or convalescent COVID-19.

This chain uses TRBV6-5 with TRBJ2-5; 7 nucleotides match TRBD1. CDR3 length: 12 residues. Germline CDR1 reads MNHEY; CDR2 reads SVGAGI. V dropped 11 bases and J dropped 5; count of bases not matched to a gene: 8. The CDR3 region has the DNA TGTGCCTCCGAGACAGGGCTCGAGACCCAGTACTTC. This gives the protein CASETGLETQYF.

This clone showed up just once. The chain employs TRBV6-5 and TRBJ1-2; possibly TRBD1 for D (5 bases). Germline V gene sequence: CDR1 MNHEY, CDR2 SVGAGI. Trimming took 0 bases from V and 4 from J, leaving 15 bases between them. The CDR3 sequence is 16 residues long. CDR3 in amino acids: CASSYSIRQGLYGYTF. The CDR3 DNA follows: TGTGCCAGCAGTTACTCAATTCGGCAGGGCCTCTATGGCTACACCTTC.

This chain connects TRBV9 to TRBJ2-2; the match to TRBD2 covers 7 bases. CDR3 size: 14 residues. V lost 3 bases, J lost 8 bases, and 7 bases stayed unmatched. Germline V gene sequence: CDR1 SGDLS, CDR2 YYNGEE. CDR3 DNA sequence: TGTGCCAGCAGCGGGCAACTAGCGTCTGGGGAGCTGTTTTTT. Its translation: CASSGQLASGELFF.

V and J are TRBV24-1 and TRBJ1-1, with D possibly being TRBD1 (6 bases). Germline CDR1 reads KGHDR; CDR2 reads SFDVKD. This CDR3 spans 12 amino acids. V lost 3 bases, J lost 7 bases, and 8 bases lay in between. CDR3 DNA: TGTGCCACCAGTGATCAAGGGGGTGAAGCTTTCTTT. Translated: CATSDQGGEAFF.

This chain connects TRBV28 to TRBJ1-4, with D tentatively TRBD1 (5 bases). Trimming shortened V by 7 bases and J by 7 bases, and 19 bases separated the two germline ends. This CDR3 spans 15 amino acids. Germline CDR1 is MDHEN and CDR2 is SYDVKM. The CDR3 coding sequence is TGTGCCAGCACCCGCCCAACGCAGGGAGGTGAAAAACTGTTTTTT. It specifies CASTRPTQGGEKLFF.

V and J are TRBV5-4 and TRBJ2-3; the D is unclear. This CDR3 region has 12 residues. V gave up 1 base and J gave up 6 bases, with 6 bases separating them. CDR1 SGHNT and CDR2 YYREEE come from the germline V gene (reference sequence). CDR3 bases: TGTGCCAGCAGCTTGTCGTCGGATACGCAGTATTTT. Translation gives CASSLSSDTQYF.

The chain carries TRBV28 and TRBJ2-5; 9 nucleotides align to TRBD2. The V segment lost 6 bases and the J segment 2 bases; nucleotides outside the gene matches: 1. The CDR3 contains 13 residues. The germline V gene encodes CDR1 MDHEN and CDR2 SYDVKM. In DNA form, the CDR3 reads TGTGCCAGCAGGACTAGCGGACAAGAGACCCAGTACTTC. Its translation is CASRTSGQETQYF.

The chain employs TRBV5-1 and TRBJ1-1; 9 bases line up with TRBD1. This CDR3 is built from 16 residues. The germline gives CDR1 SGHRS, CDR2 YFSETQ. Losses at the gene ends were 0 bases for V and 4 bases for J; bases not matched to a gene: 7. The CDR3 DNA is TGCGCCAGCAGCTTGGTCGGACAGGGGTTAGGCACTGAAGCTTTCTTT. Translation gives CASSLVGQGLGTEAFF. Combining the CDR3 with reference TRBV5-1 and TRBJ1-1 gives the whole variable domain KAGVTQTPRYLIKTRGQQVTLSCSPISGHRSVSWYQQTPGQGLQFLFEYFSETQRNKGNFPGRFSGRQFSNSRSEMNVSTLELGDSALYLCASSLVGQGLGTEAFFGQGTRLTVV.

The V call is TRBV5-4, the J call TRBJ2-5; 8 bases match TRBD1. V trimming: 0 bases; J trimming: 2 bases; junction bases outside the gene matches: 3. The germline CDR1 and CDR2 sequences are SGHNT and YYREEE (reference sequence). The CDR3 is 15 amino acids. The CDR3 sequence is CASSLARTGQETQYF. CDR3 coding DNA: TGTGCCAGCAGCTTGGCACGGACAGGGCAAGAGACCCAGTACTTC.

The chain combines TRBV6-6 with TRBJ1-2; TRBD1 aligns across 11 bases. Germline V lookup: CDR1 MNHNY, CDR2 SVGAGI (reference sequence). J gave up 8 bases and V 2 bases, and 7 bases lay outside the gene matches. The CDR3 spans 15 residues. The CDR3 DNA reads as TGTGCCAGCAGTTACCCGGGACAGGGGGAAGAAGGCTACACCTTC. This translates into CASSYPGQGEEGYTF.

The chain has TRBV5-6 and TRBJ1-1, with D hard to call. V dropped 0 bases and J dropped 2 bases, with 17 bases sitting between them. Germline loops: CDR1 SGHDT, CDR2 YYEEEE. This CDR3 spans 17 amino acids. CDR3 sequence reads: CASSLARIDYDNTEAFF. The CDR3 DNA sequence: TGTGCCAGCAGCTTGGCCCGGATTGACTATGATAACACTGAAGCTTTCTTT. Full variable domain (outside the CDR3, taken from reference TRBV5-6 and TRBJ1-1): DAGVTQSPTHLIKTRGQQVTLRCSPKSGHDTVSWYQQALGQGPQFIFQYYEEEERQRGNFPDRFSGHQFPNYSSELNVNALLLGDSALYLCASSLARIDYDNTEAFFGQGTRLTVV.

V and J are TRBV10-3 and TRBJ2-7; 7 bases are shared with TRBD2. Germline V gene lookup returns CDR1 ENHRY and CDR2 SYGVKD. Unmatched junction bases numbered 8, after V lost 0 bases and J lost 6 bases. The CDR3 has 15 amino acids. The CDR3 nucleotides are TGTGCCATCAGTGAGTCGCGGGAGCAGGGTAGCGAGCAGTACTTC. It translates to CAISESREQGSEQYF.

V is TRBV30 and J is TRBJ2-3; 12 bases are shared with TRBD2. The germline CDR1 and CDR2 sequences are GTSNPN and SVGIG (reference sequence). The CDR3 runs 16 residues. The V segment lost 3 bases and the J segment 4 bases; nucleotides outside the gene matches: 8. The CDR3 here is CAWSGRRLAGADTQYF. The CDR3 nucleotides read TGTGCCTGGAGCGGTCGGAGACTAGCGGGAGCAGATACGCAGTATTTT.

This chain joins TRBV6-2 or TRBV6-3 and TRBJ2-1; D is ambiguous. Trimming shortened V by 4 bases and J by 4 bases, and 14 bases separated the two germline ends. The germline CDR1 and CDR2 sequences are MNHEY and SVGEGT. The CDR3 loop spans 15 amino acids. The CDR3 region is CASSSRRQNYNEQFF. In DNA form, the CDR3 reads TGTGCCAGCAGTTCTAGGCGCCAAAATTACAATGAGCAGTTCTTC.

The chain recombines TRBV28 with TRBJ1-2; no clear D gene. The V end was cut by 3 bases, the J end by 2 bases, with 7 bases between. This CDR3 comprises 13 residues. CDR1 MDHEN and CDR2 SYDVKM come from the germline V gene. The CDR3 DNA reads as TGTGCCAGCAGTTTGGGCAGCAACTATGGCTACACCTTC. Translation gives CASSLGSNYGYTF.

The rearrangement joins TRBV9 to TRBJ2-6; 7 nucleotides line up with TRBD1. This CDR3 contains 17 residues. Looked up from germline, CDR1 is SGDLS and CDR2 is YYNGEE. Trimming took 0 bases from V and 2 from J; bases not matched to a gene: 5. CDR3 DNA: TGTGCCAGCAGCGTAGAACAGGGGCCCCCTGGGGCCAACGTCCTGACTTTC. It specifies CASSVEQGPPGANVLTF. Drawing the rest from reference TRBV9 and TRBJ2-6, the complete variable domain is DSGVTQTPKHLITATGQRVTLRCSPRSGDLSVYWYQQSLDQGLQFLIQYYNGEERAKGNILERFSAQQFPDLHSELNLSSLELGDSALYFCASSVEQGPPGANVLTFGAGSRLTVL.

About this clone itself: In the same sample, other DNA sequences code for this CDR3. This chain links TRBV27 with TRBJ1-1, with 8 bases aligning to TRBD1. V shed 2 bases and J 1 base; nucleotides not matched to a gene: 0. The CDR3 runs 14 residues. Germline CDR1 is MNHEY and CDR2 is SMNVEV (reference sequence). As DNA, the CDR3 is TGTGCCAGCAGTTTAGACAGGGGGAACACTGAAGCTTTCTTT. Translation gives CASSLDRGNTEAFF.

V gene TRBV9 combines with J gene TRBJ2-1, with 7 bases lining up with TRBD2. Germline V lookup: CDR1 SGDLS, CDR2 YYNGEE. J was trimmed by 6 bases and V by 0 bases; bases with no gene match: 12. The CDR3 is 17 amino acids. For the CDR3, the DNA is TGTGCCAGCAGCGTAGTCAGAGCGGGACTGGCCCCCAATGAGCAGTTCTTC. It is translated as CASSVVRAGLAPNEQFF.

The count of this clone is one. The J gene is TRBJ2-5, the V gene TRBV4-2, with TRBD2 identical over 14 bases. The germline V gene has CDR1 LGHNA and CDR2 YNFKEQ. This CDR3 region has 19 residues. Unmatched junction bases numbered 10, after V lost 0 bases and J lost 4 bases. The CDR3 protein is CASSQEVRAGTSGRETQYF. Here the CDR3 DNA reads TGTGCCAGCAGCCAAGAGGTCCGGGCCGGGACTAGCGGGAGAGAGACCCAGTACTTC.

The gene calls are TRBV5-1 and TRBJ1-1; D is ambiguous. This CDR3 spans 15 amino acids. Trimming stripped 0 bases from V and 2 bases from J, with 11 bases between. CDR1 is SGHRS, CDR2 YFSETQ, per germline. CDR3 nucleotide sequence: TGCGCCAGCAGCTTGGTTCCAGACTTAAACACTGAAGCTTTCTTT. Translation: CASSLVPDLNTEAFF.

The chain employs TRBV5-5 and TRBJ2-1, with D perhaps matching TRBD1 (6 bases). Trimming took 0 bases from V and 4 from J, leaving 11 bases between them. The CDR3 contains 15 residues. Germline V lookup: CDR1 SGHKS, CDR2 YYEKEE (reference sequence). The CDR3 DNA reads TGTGCCAGCAGCTTGGAAAACAGGGTTTACAATGAGCAGTTCTTC. Its protein product is CASSLENRVYNEQFF.

V usage is TRBV7-8 and J usage is TRBJ2-1; the match to TRBD2 covers 8 bases. The J segment lost 7 bases and the V segment lost 8 bases, leaving 10 bases of the junction unmatched. Germline V CDR1 and CDR2: SGHVS, FQNEAQ. This CDR3 contains 14 residues. CDR3 sequence: CASEMGLVRNEQFF. In DNA form, the CDR3 reads TGTGCCAGCGAAATGGGACTAGTTCGGAATGAGCAGTTCTTC. The whole variable domain, remainder taken from reference TRBV7-8 and TRBJ2-1, is GAGVSQSPRYKVAKRGQDVALRCDPISGHVSLFWYQQALGQGPEFLTYFQNEAQLDKSGLPSDRFFAERPEGSVSTLKIQRTQQEDSAVYLCASEMGLVRNEQFFGPGTRLTVL.

The chain links TRBV25-1 to TRBJ2-1; 7 bases are shared with TRBD2. The V segment lost 3 bases and the J segment 3 bases; nucleotides outside the gene matches: 11. The CDR3 is 17 residues long. Looked up from germline, CDR1 is MGHDK and CDR2 is SYGVNS. The CDR3 nucleotides are TGTGCCAGCAGTGATTATCGGCGGGAGCGTCTCTACAATGAGCAGTTCTTC. This sequence encodes CASSDYRRERLYNEQFF.

V usage is TRBV6-5 and J usage is TRBJ1-3; no definite D call. Germline values: CDR1 MNHEY, CDR2 SVGAGI. The length of the CDR3 is 14 residues. Trimming removed 8 bases at V and 4 bases at J, with 15 bases between. The CDR3 DNA reads TGTGCCAGCCGGCTGGGGAGAGTGGGAAACACCATATATTTT. This codes for CASRLGRVGNTIYF.

The J gene is TRBJ2-1, the V gene TRBV4-1, with 8 bases fitting TRBD2. Per germline, CDR1 MGHRA and CDR2 YSYEKL. This CDR3 is built from 16 residues. The V gene end was trimmed by 0 bases and the J gene end by 1 base; junction bases not matched to a gene: 2. The CDR3 DNA sequence: TGCGCCAGCAGCCAAGATGTAGCGGGGTCCTACAATGAGCAGTTCTTC. This translates into CASSQDVAGSYNEQFF.

This sequence joins TRBV2 and TRBJ1-2; unclear D gene. This CDR3 contains 13 residues. Trimming removed 4 bases from V and 0 bases from J, with 6 bases in between. CDR1 SNHLY and CDR2 FYNNEI come from the germline V gene. The CDR3, as DNA: TGTGCCAGCAGTGGGCAGACTAACTATGGCTACACCTTC. Translation: CASSGQTNYGYTF.